The rows below give T cell receptor beta chains drawn from one sample of a study of spatial heterogeneity in lung cancer. Each CDR3 protein gets one entry after TCRdb re-called the 5' RACE reads with MiXCR. The table lists 5,500 to 8,000 distinct CDR3 sequences, about 5% of them singletons, with 6.5% to 8.5% in the top ten. Sequenced here: normal lung tissue next to the tumor, sampled at surgery. The receptors originated from a female donor with early-stage non-small cell lung cancer. CDR3s include the opening cysteine and the closing phenylalanine or tryptophan. D genes are given only for firm matches. Not every row has a clone size; where given, it reads once, few, many or a size class.

J gene,D gene,clone size,CDR3 length,V gene,CDR3 protein,CDR3 DNA
TRBJ2-2,NA,many,15,TRBV7-8,CASSLGGADTGELFF,TGTGCCAGCAGCTTAGGAGGTGCGGACACCGGGGAGCTGTTTTTT
TRBJ2-2,NA,many,18,TRBV2,CASRPPLRWAASSGELFF,TGTGCCAGCAGACCGCCACTTCGGTGGGCAGCGAGTTCCGGGGAGCTGTTTTTT
TRBJ2-7,NA,medium-sized,15,TRBV20-1,CSARVGGMSRDEQYF,TGCAGTGCTAGAGTGGGCGGGATGTCTCGGGACGAGCAGTACTTC
TRBJ2-7,NA,many,14,TRBV7-2,CASSLGGTSYEQYF,TGTGCCAGCAGCTTAGGCGGGACCTCCTACGAGCAGTACTTC
TRBJ2-3,NA,NA,15,TRBV20-1,CSARRAGTPPDTQYF,TGCAGTGCTAGAAGGGCGGGAACCCCCCCAGATACGCAGTATTTT
TRBJ2-1,TRBD1,medium-sized,15,TRBV10-3,CAISGTGTGSDEQFF,TGTGCCATCAGTGGAACCGGGACAGGGAGCGATGAGCAGTTCTTC
TRBJ2-7,NA,NA,14,TRBV6-1,CASTRVAPPYEQYF,TGTGCCAGCACCCGGGTTGCCCCTCCCTACGAGCAGTACTTC
TRBJ2-7,NA,medium-sized,15,TRBV20-1,CSARHRAFSSYEQYF,TGCAGTGCTAGGCACAGGGCTTTTTCCTCCTACGAGCAGTACTTC
TRBJ1-1,NA,medium-sized,14,TRBV4-1,CASSQVSTNTEAFF,TGCGCCAGCAGCCAAGTGAGCACGAACACTGAAGCTTTCTTT
TRBJ1-1,NA,medium-sized,13,TRBV10-3,CAISAGFEAEAFF,TGTGCCATCTCCGCAGGGTTCGAGGCTGAAGCTTTCTTT